The rows below give T cell receptor beta chains drawn from one sample of a study of early T cells in non-severe SARS-CoV-2 infection. MiXCR, run by TCRdb on the 5' RACE reads, gives a single entry per CDR3 protein. The top ten hold 4.8% of the sample, which has roughly 40,000 distinct CDR3 sequences, over 3.5% seen once. Sequencing used whole blood. Receptors originate from an adult who was a healthcare worker with PCR-confirmed SARS-CoV-2 infection or an uninfected control (not recorded which). Each CDR3 is given with its conserved first and last residue. The D gene is left open where the match is weak. Size is omitted from some rows. Given values are once, few, many or a class for expanded clones.

J gene | D gene | clone size | V gene | CDR3 DNA | CDR3 protein
TRBJ2-6 | NA | many | TRBV6-4 | TGTGCCAGCAGTGACTCGAACGGGTTCGGGGGGGCCAACGTCCTGACTTTC | CASSDSNGFGGANVLTF
TRBJ1-1 | TRBD1 | many | TRBV12-3/TRBV12-4 | TGTGCCAGCAGTCGTACAGGGGACACTGAAGCTTTCTTT | CASSRTGDTEAFF
TRBJ2-3 | NA | many | TRBV5-1 | TGCGCCAGCAGCTTGGCTGAGGGGACAGATACGCAGTATTTT | CASSLAEGTDTQYF
TRBJ1-5 | NA | many | TRBV4-2 | TGTGCCAGCAGCCAAGCAGATAGCAATCAGCCCCAGCATTTT | CASSQADSNQPQHF
TRBJ1-1 | TRBD1 | many | TRBV20-1 | TGCAGTGCTAGAGATCGTAGGACAGGGAAGATTGAAGCTTTCTTT | CSARDRRTGKIEAFF
TRBJ2-3 | NA | many | TRBV11-2 | TGTGCCAGCAGCTTATTTGGCACAGATACGCAGTATTTT | CASSLFGTDTQYF
TRBJ1-5 | TRBD1 | few | TRBV24-1 | TGTGCCACCAGTGACCCAGGGACAGGGGACAATCAGCCCCAGCATTTT | CATSDPGTGDNQPQHF
TRBJ1-4 | TRBD1 | few | TRBV10-3 | TGTGCCATCAGCTCCGTCCCAGGGGGGAATGAAAAACTGTTTTTT | CAISSVPGGNEKLFF
TRBJ2-3 | TRBD2 | many | TRBV20-1 | TGCAGTGCTAGAGCCTGGGGGGGTACGCAGTATTTT | CSARAWGGTQYF
TRBJ1-4 | NA | many | TRBV6-5 | TGTGCCAGCAGTTACTCGACCCCTAAAATAAGTGAAAAACTGTTTTTT | CASSYSTPKISEKLFF
TRBJ2-5 | TRBD1 | NA | TRBV2 | TGTGCCAGCAGTGAAAGGTGGACAGGGGAAGAGACCCAGTACTTC | CASSERWTGEETQYF
TRBJ2-5 | TRBD1 | few | TRBV3-1 | TGTGCCAGCAGCCAAGTTGGACAGGGGGCCGAGACCCAGTACTTC | CASSQVGQGAETQYF
TRBJ2-7 | TRBD2 | many | TRBV4-3 | TGCGCCAGCAGCCAGGGACTAGCGGATCACGAGCAGTACTTC | CASSQGLADHEQYF
TRBJ1-1 | TRBD1 | many | TRBV12-3/TRBV12-4 | TGTGCCAGCAGTGACAGGGGGAAGTGGGGTGAAGCTTTCTTT | CASSDRGKWGEAFF
TRBJ2-7 | NA | few | TRBV10-1 | TGCGCCAGCAAACTACCCAGTAGCCCCAGGTTGGAGCAGTACTTC | CASKLPSSPRLEQYF
TRBJ2-1 | NA | many | TRBV11-2 | TGTGCCAGCAGCTCAACCCCCGGTCCCTACAATGAGCAGTTCTTC | CASSSTPGPYNEQFF
TRBJ2-7 | NA | NA | TRBV3-1 | TGTGCCAGCAGCCGACGTGGGTACGAGCAGTACTTC | CASSRRGYEQYF
TRBJ1-1 | NA | many | TRBV4-1 | TGCGCCAGCAGCCAAGATTCCAGGGGTCAGAACACTGAAGCTTTCTTT | CASSQDSRGQNTEAFF